These 29 T cell receptor beta chains originate from one sample sequenced in a study of PD-1 blockade in classical Hodgkin lymphoma. Stated time point: cycle 4 day 1 (C4D1), after more than 5 weeks of nivolumab. The patients all showed relapse after autologous stem cell transplantation, while their brentuximab vedotin exposure varied. Produced via immunoSEQ multiplex PCR; TCRdb's table is partial and in-frame only. Among about 93,000 clones listed, roughly 73% were seen once. This material consisted of peripheral blood mononuclear cells (PBMCs), taken before the fourth cycle of nivolumab. These receptors all stem from a human donor with classical Hodgkin lymphoma.

The genes are TRBV27 and TRBJ2-7; TRBD2 aligns across 12 bases. The germline V gene has CDR1 MNHEY and CDR2 SMNVEV (reference sequence). The length of the CDR3 is 16 residues. With 2 bases clipped from V and 4 bases from J, the junction kept 6 bases outside the gene matches. The CDR3 DNA reads as TGTGCCAGCAGTTTACTAGCGGGAGGGCGCCCTTACGAGCAGTACTTC. Translated, it gives CASSLLAGGRPYEQYF.

The V call is TRBV7-6, the J call TRBJ1-3; D is ambiguous. The CDR3 totals 16 residues. Trimming cost V 1 base and J 0 bases, with 10 bases left between them. CDR1 and CDR2 from the germline V gene are SGHVS and FNYEAQ. The CDR3: CASSLGQGLSGNTIYF. CDR3 bases: TGTGCCAGCAGCTTAGGGCAAGGGCTCTCTGGAAACACCATATATTTT.

CDR3 nucleotides: TGTGCCAGCGCAGTGAACACCGGGGAGCTGTTTTTT. Protein sequence: CASAVNTGELFF. The gene calls are TRBV28 and TRBJ2-2; D unresolved. The CDR3 runs to 12 residues. V was trimmed by 8 bases and J by 1 base, leaving 5 bases between them. The V gene's germline CDR1 is MDHEN and CDR2 SYDVKM.

The genes are TRBV19 and TRBJ2-7; D gene uncertain. The germline V gene has CDR1 LNHDA and CDR2 SQIVND (reference sequence). The CDR3 totals 13 residues. Trimming cost V 4 bases and J 4 bases, with 11 bases left between them. DNA of the CDR3: TGTGCCAGTAGTACCGGTTTCCTTTACGAGCAGTACTTC. It specifies CASSTGFLYEQYF.

This rearrangement joins TRBV19 to TRBJ1-4, with 7 positions matching TRBD1. This CDR3 is 13 amino acids long. V lost 5 bases, J lost 7 bases, and 4 bases stayed unmatched. The germline gives CDR1 LNHDA, CDR2 SQIVND (reference sequence). This CDR3 reads CASSPDRVEKLFF. The CDR3 nucleotides read TGTGCCAGTAGTCCAGACAGGGTTGAAAAACTGTTTTTT.

The chain joins TRBV5-6 to TRBJ1-1, with D tentatively TRBD1 (6 bases). The CDR3 contains 13 residues. Germline lookup yields CDR1 SGHDT and CDR2 YYEEEE. The V and J ends lost 3 bases and 4 bases respectively, with 10 bases between them. CDR3: CASSSTGPTEAFF. The CDR3 DNA reads TGTGCCAGCAGCTCCACAGGGCCCACTGAAGCTTTCTTT.

The chain has TRBV18 and TRBJ1-1, with D uncertain. V was pared by 5 bases and J by 0 bases, with 7 bases between. CDR3 size: 13 residues. Germline CDR1 reads KGHSH; CDR2 reads LQKENI. The CDR3 region has the DNA TGTGCCAGCTCAGGCTCAGTGAACACTGAAGCTTTCTTT. Its translation is CASSGSVNTEAFF.

V usage is TRBV11-2 and J usage is TRBJ2-3; 11 nucleotides align to TRBD2. V was pared by 7 bases and J by 2 bases, with 5 bases of the junction left unmatched. The CDR3 is made up of 15 amino acids. Germline V lookup: CDR1 SGHAT, CDR2 FQNNGV. CDR3 loop: CASNLAGGYTDTQYF. The CDR3 region has the DNA TGTGCCAGCAACCTAGCGGGGGGATACACAGATACGCAGTATTTT.

V usage is TRBV19 and J usage is TRBJ1-5; D perhaps matches TRBD1 (5 bases). Germline V lookup: CDR1 LNHDA, CDR2 SQIVND (reference sequence). V gave up 3 bases and J gave up 0 bases, with 12 bases separating them. The CDR3 has 16 residues. CDR3 DNA: TGTGCCAGTAGTATCAACGGGGGGTATAGCAATCAGCCCCAGCATTTT. It specifies CASSINGGYSNQPQHF.

The sample holds a few counts of this clone. The chain couples TRBV6-1 to TRBJ2-7, with D uncertain. This CDR3 is built from 15 residues. The V end was cut by 6 bases, the J end by 1 base, with 16 bases between. Looked up from germline, CDR1 is MNHNS and CDR2 is SASEGT. The CDR3 DNA follows: TGTGCCAGCAGCTTCGCAGGTGGGGTTTCCTACGAGCAGTACTTC. Translating gives CASSFAGGVSYEQYF.

V and J are TRBV27 and TRBJ1-5, with D tentatively TRBD1 (6 bases). The V end was cut by 7 bases, the J end by 7 bases, with 20 bases between. The CDR3 has 15 residues. The germline V gene encodes CDR1 MNHEY and CDR2 SMNVEV (reference sequence). CDR3 DNA: TGTGCCAGCACAAGCTTGGGGGGCGCCCCCCAGCCCCAGCATTTT. Encoded protein: CASTSLGGAPQPQHF.

This rearrangement joins TRBV11-2 to TRBJ2-7; D ambiguous. Germline V gene sequence: CDR1 SGHAT, CDR2 FQNNGV. This CDR3 is built from 11 residues. Trimming shortened V by 5 bases and J by 7 bases, and 9 bases separated the two germline ends. This CDR3 is CASSHQVEQYF. The CDR3 DNA reads as TGTGCCAGCAGCCATCAGGTAGAGCAGTACTTC. Drawing the rest from reference TRBV11-2 and TRBJ2-7, the complete variable domain is EAGVAQSPRYKIIEKRQSVAFWCNPISGHATLYWYQQILGQGPKLLIQFQNNGVVDDSQLPKDRFSAERLKGVDSTLKIQPAKLEDSAVYLCASSHQVEQYFGPGTRLTVT.

This clone appeared a few times. V is TRBV4-2 and J is TRBJ1-5; D unresolved. The germline V and J ends were trimmed by 0 bases and 7 bases, with 13 bases remaining between them. CDR1 is LGHNA and CDR2 is YNFKEQ in the germline V gene. The CDR3 totals 15 residues. The CDR3: CASSQDTEGFQPQHF. The CDR3 DNA sequence: TGTGCCAGCAGCCAAGACACGGAGGGTTTCCAGCCCCAGCATTTT.

This chain connects TRBV10-3 to TRBJ2-1; D is ambiguous. The germline V gene has CDR1 ENHRY and CDR2 SYGVKD. V dropped 0 bases and J dropped 6 bases, with 6 bases sitting between them. This CDR3 is 13 amino acids long. The CDR3 loop is CAISESPPNEQFF. The CDR3 nucleotides read TGTGCCATCAGTGAGTCTCCCCCCAATGAGCAGTTCTTC.

This chain links TRBV5-6 with TRBJ1-5; D unresolved. Germline-derived CDR1 and CDR2 are SGHDT and YYEEEE. This CDR3 comprises 15 residues. Trimming removed 1 base from V and 5 bases from J, with 13 bases in between. The CDR3 loop is CASSLLGRLDQPQHF. The CDR3 DNA follows: TGTGCCAGCAGCTTGCTCGGTCGCCTTGATCAGCCCCAGCATTTT.

This chain uses TRBV5-5 with TRBJ2-7; D gene unclear. Germline CDR1 is SGHKS and CDR2 is YYEKEE (reference sequence). The CDR3 length is 14 residues. The germline V and J ends were trimmed by 0 bases and 2 bases, with 9 bases remaining between them. CDR3 bases: TGTGCCAGCAGCTTGGACCCTAGTCCCTACGAGCAGTACTTC. This translates into CASSLDPSPYEQYF. Combining the CDR3 with reference TRBV5-5 and TRBJ2-7 gives the whole variable domain DAGVTQSPTHLIKTRGQQVTLRCSPISGHKSVSWYQQVLGQGPQFIFQYYEKEERGRGNFPDRFSARQFPNYSSELNVNALLLGDSALYLCASSLDPSPYEQYFGPGTRLTVT.

This chain connects TRBV5-1 to TRBJ2-1; TRBD2 matches 9 bases. V lost 4 bases and J lost 9; bases outside the gene matches: 11. CDR1 SGHRS and CDR2 YFSETQ come from the germline V gene. This CDR3 comprises 15 residues. The CDR3 loop reads CASSQGLATDGEQFF. In DNA, the CDR3 is TGCGCCAGCAGCCAAGGACTAGCGACAGATGGTGAGCAGTTCTTC.

The rearrangement uses TRBV18 and TRBJ2-7; TRBD2 aligns across 11 bases. Trimming removed 3 bases from V and 5 bases from J; junction bases left unmatched: 6. This CDR3 region has 15 residues. CDR1 is KGHSH, CDR2 LQKENI, per germline. DNA for the CDR3: TGTGCCAGCTCACCTAGCGGGGGGGCCGGGAACGAGCAGTACTTC. Protein product: CASSPSGGAGNEQYF. Drawing the rest from reference TRBV18 and TRBJ2-7, the complete variable domain is NAGVMQNPRHLVRRRGQEARLRCSPMKGHSHVYWYRQLPEEGLKFMVYLQKENIIDESGMPKERFSAEFPKEGPSILRIQQVVRGDSAAYFCASSPSGGAGNEQYFGPGTRLTVT.

The chain links TRBV6-5 to TRBJ1-2; 9 bases are shared with TRBD1. This CDR3 has 16 amino acids. CDR1 and CDR2 (germline): MNHEY, SVGAGI. V shed 2 bases, J shed 4 bases, and the junction held 8 bases outside the gene matches. The CDR3 coding sequence is TGTGCCAGCAGTTACGCGGGACAGGGTACGATCTATGGCTACACCTTC. Its protein product is CASSYAGQGTIYGYTF.

This chain joins TRBV5-1 and TRBJ2-5; TRBD2 matches 8 bases. After removal of 0 bases from V and 7 bases from J, the junction contained 8 bases not matched to a gene. Germline V gene data show CDR1 as SGHRS and CDR2 as YFSETQ. The CDR3 runs to 15 residues. The CDR3 reads CASSLGSGAAGTQYF. In DNA form, the CDR3 reads TGCGCCAGCAGCTTGGGTAGCGGGGCCGCGGGGACCCAGTACTTC.

The chain links TRBV10-3 to TRBJ2-7; 7 bases agree with TRBD1. The CDR3 runs 13 residues. Germline V gene data show CDR1 as ENHRY and CDR2 as SYGVKD. J gave up 3 bases and V 6 bases, and 5 bases lay outside the gene matches. DNA of the CDR3: TGTGCCATCAGCCCCGGGACAGACTACGAGCAGTACTTC. It encodes CAISPGTDYEQYF.

V gene TRBV7-9 combines with J gene TRBJ2-2; 7 bases map to TRBD1. V was pared by 5 bases and J by 0 bases, with 6 bases of the junction left unmatched. CDR1 and CDR2 from the germline V gene are SEHNR and FQNEAQ (reference sequence). The CDR3 contains 16 residues. The CDR3 DNA sequence: TGTGCCAGCAGCGGTACAGGGGCCGCGAACACCGGGGAGCTGTTTTTT. Its translation is CASSGTGAANTGELFF.

This clone has just one count. V and J are TRBV7-8 and TRBJ2-3, with TRBD2 matching over 12 bases. CDR3 length: 20 amino acids. Germline lookup yields CDR1 SGHVS and CDR2 FQNEAQ. V was pared by 1 base and J by 2 bases, with 13 bases of the junction left unmatched. CDR3 DNA: TGTGCCAGCAGCTTAGTGCTAGCGGGAGGGCCAACGCTTTCCACAGATACGCAGTATTTT. Its translation: CASSLVLAGGPTLSTDTQYF.

The CDR3 loop reads CASSPRQGGEKLFF. CDR3 sequence (DNA): TGTGCCAGCAGCCCCCGACAGGGCGGAGAAAAACTGTTTTTT. This chain joins TRBV6-5 and TRBJ1-4, with 7 bases aligning to TRBD1. There are 14 residues in the CDR3. Germline CDR1 and CDR2: MNHEY and SVGAGI. J gave up 8 bases and V 6 bases, and 9 bases lay outside the gene matches.

This sequence joins TRBV6-6 and TRBJ1-2; a weak D match, TRBD1 (5 bases). The ends were cut back, 4 bases at V and 6 bases at J, with 18 bases in the middle. Looked up from germline, CDR1 is MNHNY and CDR2 is SVGAGI (reference sequence). This CDR3 is built from 15 residues. CDR3 sequence (DNA): TGTGCCAGCAGTTCCCGGGGGTTCGGAACAAATGGCTACACCTTC. It is translated as CASSSRGFGTNGYTF.

The chain uses TRBV19 and TRBJ1-1; tentatively, D is TRBD1 (6 bases). CDR1 LNHDA and CDR2 SQIVND come from the germline V gene (reference sequence). Deletions cut 6 bases from V and 3 bases from J, with 20 bases between. The CDR3 extends over 16 amino acids. Here the CDR3 reads CASRRGGPGGYTEAFF. CDR3 nucleotides: TGTGCCAGTAGAAGGGGAGGGCCTGGGGGCTACACTGAAGCTTTCTTT.

CDR3 in DNA: TGTGCCAGCAGCTTAGGGGTAGGTCTCAATGAGCAGTTCTTC. Its protein product is CASSLGVGLNEQFF. The gene calls are TRBV5-6 and TRBJ2-1; D is possibly TRBD1 (5 bases). Germline values: CDR1 SGHDT, CDR2 YYEEEE. This CDR3 is built from 14 residues. V lost 2 bases and J lost 6, with 12 bases in between.

There are a few counts of this clone. The genes are TRBV27 and TRBJ2-1, with 10 bases fitting TRBD2. The CDR3 runs to 15 residues. The germline V gene has CDR1 MNHEY and CDR2 SMNVEV (reference sequence). The V gene end was trimmed by 0 bases and the J gene end by 7 bases; junction bases not matched to a gene: 3. The DNA of the CDR3 is TGTGCCAGCAGTTTATCCCTAGCGGGGGTTAATGAGCAGTTCTTC. Translation gives CASSLSLAGVNEQFF.

The chain couples TRBV5-6 to TRBJ2-7, with 9 bases lining up with TRBD2. In germline, CDR1 is SGHDT, CDR2 YYEEEE. Losses at the gene ends were 2 bases for V and 3 bases for J; bases not matched to a gene: 6. The CDR3 contains 15 residues. CDR3 DNA sequence: TGTGCCAGCAGCTTTCTAGCGGGAAAGGGCTACGAGCAGTACTTC. Its translation: CASSFLAGKGYEQYF.